The clone carrying this T cell receptor (beta chain) turned up a few times. Other DNA sequences within the sample encode an identical CDR3. These data come from a study of blood T cell repertoires in COVID-19. Across the study: Some COVID-19 samples were acute and others convalescent; all came from the United States, Italy and Spain. T cells, B-cell-depleted T cells, or PBMCs provided the cDNA or gDNA that served as material.

As processed by the authors: How many nucleated cells were present was estimated from reference gene primer amplification. TCRdb's copy holds only in-frame clones and misses some; the assay was immunoSEQ multiplex PCR. V, J and clone size reflect that table, while D and trimming were determined from the DNA. The sample holds 250,000 to 300,000 clones, 75% to 90% seen once. Sequenced: peripheral blood. This TCR came from a man aged 50-59 years with acute or convalescent COVID-19.

This CDR3 reads CASSLEPGAGSYNEQFF. The DNA for the CDR3 is TGCGCCAGCAGCTTGGAACCGGGAGCAGGTAGTTACAATGAGCAGTTCTTC. The chain combines TRBV5-1 with TRBJ2-1; perhaps TRBD2 as D (6 bases). The CDR3 length is 17 residues. Per the germline V gene, CDR1 is SGHRS and CDR2 is YFSETQ. The V end was cut by 0 bases, the J end by 4 bases, with 17 bases between.